The rows below give T cell receptor beta chains drawn from one sample of a study of shared T cell receptors in the human thymus. TCRdb's table, derived via immunoSEQ multiplex PCR, lists solely in-frame clones and lacks some. The sample includes 500,000 to 850,000 clones, more than 70% of them seen just once. The same specimen was also included in a second study, on human thymus T cells.

The sample consisted of thymocytes. The receptors were gathered from a boy under two years old with a congenital heart defect. Both conserved end residues are part of each CDR3. The D gene is left open where the match is weak. A clone size is listed for some rows: how often the clone was seen (once, few, many), or a class if it is expanded.

d_gene	abundance	v_gene	j_gene	CDR3nt	CDR3aa
NA	NA	TRBV6-1	TRBJ2-5	TGTGCCAGCAGTGAAGCGTTTCGACAGGTCAAAGAGACCCAGTACTTC	CASSEAFRQVKETQYF
NA	NA	TRBV27	TRBJ2-7	TGTGCCAGCAGTCCTAATTCGAAGGGGGTAAGAGAGCAGTACTTC	CASSPNSKGVREQYF
TRBD2	few	TRBV6-4	TRBJ2-2	TGTGCCAGCAGGGAGACTAGCGGCTACACCGGGGAGCTGTTTTTT	CASRETSGYTGELFF
TRBD1	NA	TRBV27	TRBJ2-7	TGTGCCAGCAGTCCCAACCCCGGGACAGCTCAGCACGAGCAGTACTTC	CASSPNPGTAQHEQYF
TRBD1	NA	TRBV28	TRBJ2-7	TGTGCCACCTCGCACTCCTTCCGGGACAGGGTGCGGTTC	CATSHSFRDRVRF
NA	few	TRBV9	TRBJ2-3	TGTGCCAGCAGCGTGTGGGCGGGGAACACAGATACGCAGTATTTT	CASSVWAGNTDTQYF
TRBD2	NA	TRBV7-8	TRBJ2-7	TGTGCCAGCAGCTTAGAGGGACTAGCGGGATACTACGAGCAGTACTTC	CASSLEGLAGYYEQYF
TRBD1	NA	TRBV27	TRBJ1-1	TGTGCCAGCAGTTTAAAGGGGGCAGGAGTCACTGAAGCTTTCTTT	CASSLKGAGVTEAFF
NA	once	TRBV7-2	TRBJ1-2	TGTGCCAGCAGCTTAGTGGAGGGGATGAGCTATGGCTACACCTTC	CASSLVEGMSYGYTF
NA	NA	TRBV25-1	TRBJ2-7	TGTGCCAGCAGCCGGCGGGACGGAGACTACGAGCAGTACTTC	CASSRRDGDYEQYF
NA	NA	TRBV7-8	TRBJ1-2	TGTGCCAGCAGCTTATGGTGGGCGCGAGCTAACTATGGCTACACCTTC	CASSLWWARANYGYTF
TRBD2	NA	TRBV19	TRBJ2-1	TGTGCCAGTAGTATAGAAGATAGCGGGTCCTACAATGAGCAGTTCTTC	CASSIEDSGSYNEQFF
NA	NA	TRBV29-1	TRBJ2-7	TGCAGCGTTCGGTTTGACGGGGGAATACACGAGCAGTACTTC	CSVRFDGGIHEQYF
TRBD1	NA	TRBV29-1	TRBJ2-3	TGCAGCGTTTGGGGACAGGGGACAGATACGCAGTATTTT	CSVWGQGTDTQYF
NA	NA	TRBV28	TRBJ2-3	TGTGCCAGCAGTTTAGTCTTCACTAGTCGGGCAGATACGCAGTATTTT	CASSLVFTSRADTQYF
NA	NA	TRBV23-1	TRBJ1-1	TGCGCCAGCAGTCAAACCCTTGACAGATCCCTTGAAGCTTTCTTT	CASSQTLDRSLEAFF
NA	NA	TRBV9	TRBJ1-2	TGTGCCAGCAGCACCCGGTCTTTCCCTAGGTGGGGCTACACCTTC	CASSTRSFPRWGYTF